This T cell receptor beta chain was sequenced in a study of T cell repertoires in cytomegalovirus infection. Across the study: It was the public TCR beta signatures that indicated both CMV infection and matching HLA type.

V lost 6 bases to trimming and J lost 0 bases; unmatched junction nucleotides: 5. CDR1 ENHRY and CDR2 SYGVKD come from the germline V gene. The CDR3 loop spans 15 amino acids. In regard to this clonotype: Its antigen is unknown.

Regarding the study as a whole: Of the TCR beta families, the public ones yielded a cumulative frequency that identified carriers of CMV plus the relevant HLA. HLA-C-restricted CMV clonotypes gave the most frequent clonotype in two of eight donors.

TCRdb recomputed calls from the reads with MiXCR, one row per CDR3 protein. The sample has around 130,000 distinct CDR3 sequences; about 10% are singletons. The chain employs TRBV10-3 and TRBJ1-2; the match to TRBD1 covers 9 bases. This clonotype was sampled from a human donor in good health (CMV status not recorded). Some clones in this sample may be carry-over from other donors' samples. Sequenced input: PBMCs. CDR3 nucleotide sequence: TGTGCCATCAGGGGACAGGGAATGGCTAACTATGGCTACACCTTC. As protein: CAIRGQGMANYGYTF.